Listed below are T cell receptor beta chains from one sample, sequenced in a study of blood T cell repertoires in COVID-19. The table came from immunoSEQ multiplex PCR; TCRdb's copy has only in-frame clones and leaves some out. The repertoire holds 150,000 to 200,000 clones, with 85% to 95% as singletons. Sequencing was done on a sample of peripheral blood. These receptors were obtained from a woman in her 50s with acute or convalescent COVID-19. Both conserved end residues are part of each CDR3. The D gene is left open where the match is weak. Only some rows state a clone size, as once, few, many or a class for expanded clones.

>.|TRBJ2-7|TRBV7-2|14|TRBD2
CASSPGLAAYEQYF
TGTGCCAGCAGCCCCGGACTAGCTGCCTACGAGCAGTACTTC
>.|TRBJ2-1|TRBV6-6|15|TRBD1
CASRPSGGGSGEQFF
TGTGCCAGCAGACCCTCAGGGGGTGGATCAGGTGAGCAGTTCTTC
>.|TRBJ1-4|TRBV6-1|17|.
CASSVPRFRGTNEKLFF
TGTGCCAGCAGTGTCCCCCGGTTTAGGGGAACTAATGAAAAACTGTTTTTT
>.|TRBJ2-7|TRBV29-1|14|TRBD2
CSVEASGVTYEQYF
TGCAGCGTTGAGGCTAGCGGGGTTACCTACGAGCAGTACTTC
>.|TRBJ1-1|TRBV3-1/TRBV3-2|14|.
CASSQDGSNTEAFF
TGTGCCAGCAGCCAAGACGGGAGTAACACTGAAGCTTTCTTT
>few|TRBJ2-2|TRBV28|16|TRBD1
CASSLLGTGGTGELFF
TGTGCCAGCAGTTTACTTGGGACAGGGGGCACCGGGGAGCTGTTTTTT
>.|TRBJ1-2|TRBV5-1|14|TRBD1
CASSLDGTGWGYTF
TGCGCCAGCAGCCTGGACGGGACAGGGTGGGGCTACACCTTC
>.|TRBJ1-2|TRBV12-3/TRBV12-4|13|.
CASSFERLGGYTF
TGTGCCAGCAGTTTTGAGAGACTTGGGGGCTACACCTTC
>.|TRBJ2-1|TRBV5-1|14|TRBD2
CASRPGGPNNEQFF
TGCGCCAGCAGACCGGGGGGGCCGAACAATGAGCAGTTCTTC
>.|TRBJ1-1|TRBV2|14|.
CASSPDTLNTEAFF
TGTGCCAGCAGTCCTGACACATTGAACACTGAAGCTTTCTTT
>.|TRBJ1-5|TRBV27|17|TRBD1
CASRGGQGRQSNQPQHF
TGTGCCAGCAGAGGCGGACAGGGGCGACAAAGCAATCAGCCCCAGCATTTT
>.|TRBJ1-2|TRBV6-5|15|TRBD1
CASSYSPETGEGYTF
TGTGCCAGCAGTTACTCCCCGGAGACAGGGGAAGGCTACACCTTC
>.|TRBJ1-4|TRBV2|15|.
CATTLGGLSSEKLFF
TGTGCCACCACCCTGGGGGGTCTTTCTAGTGAAAAACTGTTTTTT
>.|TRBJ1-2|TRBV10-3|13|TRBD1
CAIRATGAEGYTF
TGTGCCATCAGGGCGACAGGGGCGGAGGGCTACACCTTC
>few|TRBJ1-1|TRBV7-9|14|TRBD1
CASSQQDRFTEAFF
TGTGCCAGCAGCCAACAGGACAGGTTCACTGAAGCTTTCTTT
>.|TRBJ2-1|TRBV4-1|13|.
CASMDISYNEQFF
TGCGCCAGCATGGACATCTCCTACAATGAGCAGTTCTTC
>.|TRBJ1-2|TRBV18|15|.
CASSSGDLGGYGYTF
TGTGCCAGCTCATCCGGCGATCTGGGGGGCTATGGCTACACCTTC
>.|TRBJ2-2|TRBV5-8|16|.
CASSRGGIWGTGELFF
TGTGCCAGCAGCCGCGGAGGGATTTGGGGCACCGGGGAGCTGTTTTTT
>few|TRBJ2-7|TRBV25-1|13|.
CASSRQLSYEQYF
TGTGCCAGCAGTCGACAGCTTTCCTACGAGCAGTACTTC
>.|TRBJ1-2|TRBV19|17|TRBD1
CASSIGRTGASNYGYTF
TGTGCCAGTAGTATCGGTAGGACAGGGGCCTCTAACTATGGCTACACCTTC
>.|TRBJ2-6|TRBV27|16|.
CASSLQGSGGANVLTF
TGTGCCAGCAGTTTACAGGGTTCAGGTGGGGCCAACGTCCTGACTTTC
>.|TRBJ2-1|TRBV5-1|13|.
CASKQSSYNEQFF
TGCGCCAGCAAACAGAGCTCCTACAATGAGCAGTTCTTC
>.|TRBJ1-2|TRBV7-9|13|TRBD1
CASNKQGNYGYTF
TGTGCCAGCAACAAACAGGGGAACTATGGCTACACCTTC
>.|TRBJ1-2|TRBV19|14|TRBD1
CASRDGTGNYGYTF
TGTGCCAGTAGGGACGGGACAGGGAACTATGGCTACACCTTC
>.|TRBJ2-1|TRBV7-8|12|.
CASSLGPRGQFF
TGTGCCAGCAGCTTAGGCCCAAGGGGGCAGTTCTTC
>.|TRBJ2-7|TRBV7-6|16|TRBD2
CASSQGTSGSRYEQYF
TGTGCCAGCAGCCAGGGGACTAGCGGGAGCCGTTACGAGCAGTACTTC
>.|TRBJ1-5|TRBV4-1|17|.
CASSQDRVVSYNQPQHF
TGCGCCAGCAGCCAAGATCGAGTGGTGTCCTATAATCAGCCCCAGCATTTT
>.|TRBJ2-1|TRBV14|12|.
CASSQDPRGQFF
TGTGCCAGCAGCCAAGACCCCCGAGGGCAGTTCTTC
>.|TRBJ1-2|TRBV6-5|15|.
CASSYSRGFNYGYTF
TGTGCCAGCAGTTACTCGAGAGGGTTTAACTATGGCTACACCTTC
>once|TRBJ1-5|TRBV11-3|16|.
CASSFGGARCNQPQHF
TGTGCCAGCAGCTTCGGGGGGGCGCGGTGTAATCAGCCCCAGCATTTT
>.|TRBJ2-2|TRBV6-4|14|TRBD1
CASRDRGNTGELFF
TGTGCCAGCAGGGACAGGGGGAACACCGGGGAGCTGTTTTTT
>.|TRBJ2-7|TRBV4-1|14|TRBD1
CASSLGTASDEQYF
TGCGCCAGCAGTCTGGGGACAGCCTCTGACGAGCAGTACTTC
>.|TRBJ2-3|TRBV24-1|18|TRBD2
CATSDPMGGKGSTDTQYF
TGTGCCACCAGTGACCCGATGGGAGGGAAGGGGAGCACAGATACGCAGTATTTT
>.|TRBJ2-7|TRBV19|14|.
CASSIRGMTYEQYF
TGTGCCAGTAGTATAAGGGGTATGACCTACGAGCAGTACTTC
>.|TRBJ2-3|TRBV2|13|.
CASSGNSADTQYF
TGTGCCAGCAGTGGTAATTCGGCAGATACGCAGTATTTT
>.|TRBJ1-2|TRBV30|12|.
CAWSGEAYGYTF
TGTGCCTGGAGCGGGGAGGCTTATGGCTACACCTTC
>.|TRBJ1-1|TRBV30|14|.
CAWSVTPDRREAFF
TGTGCCTGGAGTGTAACCCCCGACAGGAGGGAAGCTTTCTTT
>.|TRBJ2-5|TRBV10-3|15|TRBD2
CAISPGTSGQETQYF
TGTGCCATCAGCCCCGGGACTAGCGGCCAAGAGACCCAGTACTTC
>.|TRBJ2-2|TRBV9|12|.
CASSPFTGELFF
TGTGCCAGCAGCCCCTTCACCGGGGAGCTGTTTTTT
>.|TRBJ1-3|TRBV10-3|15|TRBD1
CATHRGIGSGNTIYF
TGTGCCACCCACAGGGGGATCGGCTCTGGAAACACCATATATTTT
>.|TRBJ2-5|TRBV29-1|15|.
CSVGLRGSSQETQYF
TGCAGCGTTGGGTTAAGGGGTAGCAGCCAAGAGACCCAGTACTTC
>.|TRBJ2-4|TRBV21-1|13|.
CASSTGTVNIQYF
TGTGCCAGCAGCACGGGGACAGTAAACATTCAGTACTTC
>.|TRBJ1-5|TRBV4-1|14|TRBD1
CASSQGAGGQPQHF
TGCGCCAGCAGCCAGGGGGCAGGGGGTCAGCCCCAGCATTTT
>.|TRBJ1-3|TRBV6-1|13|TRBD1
CASQDRGGNTIYF
TGTGCCAGCCAGGACAGGGGAGGAAACACCATATATTTT
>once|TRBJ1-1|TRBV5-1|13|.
CASSSMSHTEAFF
TGCGCCAGCAGCTCTATGAGCCACACTGAAGCTTTCTTT
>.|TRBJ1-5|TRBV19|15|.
CASTTSGVLNQPQHF
TGTGCCAGCACTACCTCAGGGGTCCTAAATCAGCCCCAGCATTTT
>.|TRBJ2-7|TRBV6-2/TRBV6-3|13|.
CASSYSGAYEQYF
TGTGCCAGCAGTTACTCCGGGGCCTACGAGCAGTACTTC
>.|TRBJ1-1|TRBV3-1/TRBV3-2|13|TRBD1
CASSQDPGTGAFF
TGTGCCAGCAGCCAAGACCCCGGGACAGGGGCTTTCTTT
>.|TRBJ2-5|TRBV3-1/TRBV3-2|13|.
CASSPQLEGTQYF
TGTGCCAGCAGCCCTCAACTAGAGGGGACCCAGTACTTC
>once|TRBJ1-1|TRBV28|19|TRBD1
CASSPSNLPRQGMWTEAFF
TGTGCCAGCAGTCCCTCTAATCTCCCCAGACAGGGGATGTGGACTGAAGCTTTCTTT
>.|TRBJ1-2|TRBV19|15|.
CASSQSTGSNYGYTF
TGTGCCAGTAGCCAATCGACAGGTTCTAACTATGGCTACACCTTC
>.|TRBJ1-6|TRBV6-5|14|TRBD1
CASSYGTGDSPLHF
TGTGCCAGCAGTTATGGGACAGGGGATTCACCCCTCCACTTT
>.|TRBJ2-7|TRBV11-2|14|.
CASSSARVSYEQYF
TGTGCCAGCAGCTCGGCGCGGGTCTCCTACGAGCAGTACTTC
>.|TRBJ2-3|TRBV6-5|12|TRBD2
CASSLQREFAYF
TGTGCCAGCAGCTTACAGCGGGAGTTTGCGTATTTT
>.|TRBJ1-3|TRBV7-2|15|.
CASSPVLYSGNTIYF
TGTGCCAGCAGCCCCGTCTTATACTCTGGAAACACCATATATTTT